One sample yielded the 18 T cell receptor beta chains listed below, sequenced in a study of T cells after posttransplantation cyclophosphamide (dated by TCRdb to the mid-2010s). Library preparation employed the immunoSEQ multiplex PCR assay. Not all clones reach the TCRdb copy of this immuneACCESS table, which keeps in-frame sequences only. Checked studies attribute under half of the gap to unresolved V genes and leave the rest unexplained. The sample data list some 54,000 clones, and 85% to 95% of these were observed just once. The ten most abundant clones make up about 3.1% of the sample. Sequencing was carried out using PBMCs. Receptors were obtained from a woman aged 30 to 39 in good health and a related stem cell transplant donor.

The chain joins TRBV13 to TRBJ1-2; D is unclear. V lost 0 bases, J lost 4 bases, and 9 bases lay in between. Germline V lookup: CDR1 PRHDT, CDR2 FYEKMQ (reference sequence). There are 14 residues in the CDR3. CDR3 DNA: TGTGCCAGCAGCTTAGGGGCGGTCCTCTATGGCTACACCTTC. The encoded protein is CASSLGAVLYGYTF. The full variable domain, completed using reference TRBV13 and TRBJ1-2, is AAGVIQSPRHLIKEKRETATLKCYPIPRHDTVYWYQQGPGQDPQFLISFYEKMQSDKGSIPDRFSAQQFSDYHSELNMSSLELGDSALYFCASSLGAVLYGYTFGSGTRLTVV.

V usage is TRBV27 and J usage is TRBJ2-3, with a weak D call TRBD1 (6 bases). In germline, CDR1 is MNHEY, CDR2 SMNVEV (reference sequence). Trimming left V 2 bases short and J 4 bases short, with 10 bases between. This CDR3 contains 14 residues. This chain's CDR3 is CASSLSRGADTQYF. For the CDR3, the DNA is TGTGCCAGCAGTTTAAGCAGGGGAGCAGATACGCAGTATTTT.

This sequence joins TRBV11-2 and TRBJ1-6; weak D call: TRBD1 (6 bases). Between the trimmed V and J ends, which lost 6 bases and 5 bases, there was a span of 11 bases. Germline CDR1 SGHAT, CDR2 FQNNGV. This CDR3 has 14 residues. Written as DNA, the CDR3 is TGTGCCAGCAGTTCCAGGGGTAATAATTCACCCCTCCACTTT. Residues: CASSSRGNNSPLHF.

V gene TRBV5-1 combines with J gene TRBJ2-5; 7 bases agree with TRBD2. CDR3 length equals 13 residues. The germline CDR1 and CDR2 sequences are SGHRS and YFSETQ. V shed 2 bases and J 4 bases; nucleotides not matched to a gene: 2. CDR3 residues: CASSFAGVETQYF. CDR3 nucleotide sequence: TGCGCCAGCAGCTTCGCGGGGGTAGAGACCCAGTACTTC.

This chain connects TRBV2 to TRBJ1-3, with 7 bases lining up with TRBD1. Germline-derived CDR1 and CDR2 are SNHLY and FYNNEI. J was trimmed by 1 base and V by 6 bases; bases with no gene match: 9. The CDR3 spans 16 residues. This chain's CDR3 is CASRRGQEGSGNTIYF. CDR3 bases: TGTGCCAGCAGAAGAGGACAGGAAGGTTCTGGAAACACCATATATTTT.

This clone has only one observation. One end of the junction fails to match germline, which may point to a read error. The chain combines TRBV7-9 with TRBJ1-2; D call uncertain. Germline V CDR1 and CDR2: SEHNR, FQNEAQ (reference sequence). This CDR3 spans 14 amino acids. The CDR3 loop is CAGSAWSANYGYTF. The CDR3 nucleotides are TGTGCCGGCAGTGCGTGGAGTGCTAACTATGGCTACACCTTC.

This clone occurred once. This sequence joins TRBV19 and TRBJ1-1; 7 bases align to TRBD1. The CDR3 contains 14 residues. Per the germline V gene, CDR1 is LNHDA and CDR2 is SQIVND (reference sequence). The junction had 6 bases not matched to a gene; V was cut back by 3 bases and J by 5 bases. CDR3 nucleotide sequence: TGTGCCAGTAGTATGACAGGGTATCATACTGAAGCTTTCTTT. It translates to CASSMTGYHTEAFF. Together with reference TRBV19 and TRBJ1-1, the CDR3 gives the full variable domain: DGGITQSPKYLFRKEGQNVTLSCEQNLNHDAMYWYRQDPGQGLRLIYYSQIVNDFQKGDIAEGYSVSREKKESFPLTVTSAQKNPTAFYLCASSMTGYHTEAFFGQGTRLTVV.

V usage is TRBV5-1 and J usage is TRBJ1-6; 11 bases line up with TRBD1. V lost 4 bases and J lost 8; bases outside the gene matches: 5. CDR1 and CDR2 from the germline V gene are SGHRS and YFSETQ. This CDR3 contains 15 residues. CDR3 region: CASSPLGQGDSPLHF. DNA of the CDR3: TGCGCCAGCAGCCCACTGGGACAGGGGGATTCACCCCTCCACTTT.

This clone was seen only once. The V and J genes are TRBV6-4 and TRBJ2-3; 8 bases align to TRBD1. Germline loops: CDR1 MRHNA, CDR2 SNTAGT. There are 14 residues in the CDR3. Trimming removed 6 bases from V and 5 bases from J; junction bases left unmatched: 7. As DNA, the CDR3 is TGTGCCAGCAGGGACAGGGAAGGGGGAGATACGCAGTATTTT. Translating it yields CASRDREGGDTQYF.

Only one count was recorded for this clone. CDR3 region: CAVRRGFNGYTF. The CDR3 nucleotides read TGTGCGGTGCGGCGGGGTTTCAATGGCTACACCTTC. The chain carries TRBV6-1 and TRBJ1-2, with D unresolved. Germline CDR1 reads MNHNS; CDR2 reads SASEGT. CDR3 length: 12 residues.

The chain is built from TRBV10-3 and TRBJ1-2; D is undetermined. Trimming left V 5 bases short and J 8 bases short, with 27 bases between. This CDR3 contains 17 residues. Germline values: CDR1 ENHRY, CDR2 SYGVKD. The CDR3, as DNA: TGTGCCATCAGTCAAAGTAATTCGGGAGAGACGACCCGAGGCTACACCTTC. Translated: CAISQSNSGETTRGYTF.

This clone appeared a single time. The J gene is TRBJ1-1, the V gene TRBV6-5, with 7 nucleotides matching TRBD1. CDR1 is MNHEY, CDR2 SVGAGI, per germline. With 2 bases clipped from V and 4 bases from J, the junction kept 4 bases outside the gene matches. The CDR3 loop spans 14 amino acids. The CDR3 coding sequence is TGTGCCAGCAGTTACACGGACAGGTCCACTGAAGCTTTCTTT. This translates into CASSYTDRSTEAFF.

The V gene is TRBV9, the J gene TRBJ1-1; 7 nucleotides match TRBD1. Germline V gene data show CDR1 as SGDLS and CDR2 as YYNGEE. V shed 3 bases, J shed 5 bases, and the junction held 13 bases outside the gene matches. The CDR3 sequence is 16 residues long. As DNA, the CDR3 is TGTGCCAGCAGCGCGGAGATAAACAGGGGTCGGACTGAAGCTTTCTTT. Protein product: CASSAEINRGRTEAFF.

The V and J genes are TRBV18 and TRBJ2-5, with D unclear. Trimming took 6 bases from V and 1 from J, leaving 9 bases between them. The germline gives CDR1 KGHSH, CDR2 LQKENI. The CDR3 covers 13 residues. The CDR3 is CASSLDTQETQYF. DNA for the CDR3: TGTGCCAGCTCCCTCGACACCCAAGAGACCCAGTACTTC. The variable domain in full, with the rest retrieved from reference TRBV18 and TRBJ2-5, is NAGVMQNPRHLVRRRGQEARLRCSPMKGHSHVYWYRQLPEEGLKFMVYLQKENIIDESGMPKERFSAEFPKEGPSILRIQQVVRGDSAAYFCASSLDTQETQYFGPGTRLLVL.

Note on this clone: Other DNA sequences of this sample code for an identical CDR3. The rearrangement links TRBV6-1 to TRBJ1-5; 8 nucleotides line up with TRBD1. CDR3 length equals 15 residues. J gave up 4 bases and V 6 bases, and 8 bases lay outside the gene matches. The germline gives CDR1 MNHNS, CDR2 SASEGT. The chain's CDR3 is CASRGAGGHNQPQHF. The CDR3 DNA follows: TGTGCCAGCAGAGGGGCAGGGGGCCATAATCAGCCCCAGCATTTT.

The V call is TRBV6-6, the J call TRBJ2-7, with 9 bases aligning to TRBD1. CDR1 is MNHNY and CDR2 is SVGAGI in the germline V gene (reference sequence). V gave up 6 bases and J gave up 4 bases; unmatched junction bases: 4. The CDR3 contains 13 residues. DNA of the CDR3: TGTGCCAGCAGGCCGGGACAGGGTTACGAGCAGTACTTC. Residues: CASRPGQGYEQYF.

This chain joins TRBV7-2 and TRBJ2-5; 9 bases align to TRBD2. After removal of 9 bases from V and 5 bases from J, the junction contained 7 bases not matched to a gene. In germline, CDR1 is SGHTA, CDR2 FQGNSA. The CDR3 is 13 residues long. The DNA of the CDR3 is TGTGCCAGTCAGCGGGGGGCTCAGGAGACCCAGTACTTC. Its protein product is CASQRGAQETQYF.

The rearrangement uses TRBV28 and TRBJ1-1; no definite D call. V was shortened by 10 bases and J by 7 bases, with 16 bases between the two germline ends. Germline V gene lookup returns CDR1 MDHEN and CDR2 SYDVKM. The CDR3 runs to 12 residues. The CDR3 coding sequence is TGTGCCATCGGGGAACGGGAGGATGAAGCTTTCTTT. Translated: CAIGEREDEAFF. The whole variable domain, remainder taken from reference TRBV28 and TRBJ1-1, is DVKVTQSSRYLVKRTGEKVFLECVQDMDHENMFWYRQDPGLGLRLIYFSYDVKMKEKGDIPEGYSVSREKKERFSLILESASTNQTSMYLCAIGEREDEAFFGQGTRLTVV.